The sequence of this TCR beta chain was determined in a study of human T cells and chemical hapten exposure. Whole-study context: 0.01% DPC was applied to the upper back in patch tests, which were read at 6 days. Women made up most patients, who had alopecia areata, totalis or universalis.

This clonotype was seen at least ten times. Per the germline V gene, CDR1 is LNHDA and CDR2 is SQIVND (reference sequence). V was pared by 1 base and J by 1 base, with 4 bases between. The CDR3 runs 14 residues. Unique molecular identifiers were attached to individual cDNA molecules within the library. TCRdb re-analysed the RACE reads in MiXCR, keeping a single row per CDR3 protein. The data hold 100,000 to 150,000 distinct CDR3 sequences, with about 10% observed a single time. The time point here: patch test 3, about 24 weeks after DPC sensitization. As for treatment: therapeutic diphenylcyclopropenone sensitization with weekly scalp DPC. Staff drew blood before applying each patch test.

This clonotype originated in a woman between 50 and 59 years old with alopecia areata. Some clones in this sample may be carry-over from other donors' samples. The source material was whole blood, sampled in connection with sensitization to the hapten diphenylcyclopropenone (DPC). The chain joins TRBV19 to TRBJ2-2; D uncertain. The CDR3 reads CASSIGQNTGELFF. CDR3 DNA sequence: TGTGCCAGTAGTATAGGACAGAACACCGGGGAGCTGTTTTTT.